Listed below are T cell receptor beta chains from one sample, sequenced in a study of cytomegalovirus exposure and HLA in healthy donors. Produced via immunoSEQ multiplex PCR; TCRdb's table is partial and in-frame only. This table holds 100,000 or so clones, 70% to 80% found once. The source material was PBMCs. Receptor source: a female donor in good health and CMV-seropositive. Both conserved end residues are trimmed from each CDR3.

>TRBV2|TRBJ2-5
ASSEAIWSGQETQY
>TRBV30|TRBJ1-4
AWSVFQGREKLF
>TRBV29-1|TRBJ1-1
SVPQGAGTEAF
>TRBV6-4|TRBJ2-3
ASSGPSTGTGDADTQY
>TRBV11-3|TRBJ2-3
ASSPGTGGTDTQY
>TRBV13|TRBJ1-1
ASSLTGGYAEAF
>TRBV5-1|TRBJ2-2
ASSGTGSTGELF
>TRBV19|TRBJ1-5
ASSPWTAEGQPQH
>TRBV10-1|TRBJ2-7
ASSSGMTYEQY
>TRBV2|TRBJ1-1
ASRITFRGLNTEAF
>TRBV29-1|TRBJ2-7
SAADAGRGTYEQY
>TRBV4-3|TRBJ2-7
ASSPRQGSYEQY
>TRBV7-9|TRBJ2-7
ASSPSRGSLHEQY
>TRBV4-3|TRBJ2-3
ASSQDERGRGTDTQY
>TRBV4-1|TRBJ2-7
ASSQESRDEQY
>TRBV7-9|TRBJ2-7
SSSFAGRGYEQY
>TRBV2|TRBJ2-7
ASSVHHRSYEQY
>TRBV6-6|TRBJ2-1
ASSSRTSGGHNEQF
>TRBV15|TRBJ1-3
ATSRDSRASSGNTIY
>TRBV18|TRBJ1-1
ASSDFMNTEAF
>TRBV15|TRBJ2-3
ATSRDEASGRASQY
>TRBV30|TRBJ1-6
AWSPRGAPLH
>TRBV7-2|TRBJ2-2
ASSFVQGAGELF
>TRBV4-1|TRBJ1-2
ASSQDGSGQGIWGYT